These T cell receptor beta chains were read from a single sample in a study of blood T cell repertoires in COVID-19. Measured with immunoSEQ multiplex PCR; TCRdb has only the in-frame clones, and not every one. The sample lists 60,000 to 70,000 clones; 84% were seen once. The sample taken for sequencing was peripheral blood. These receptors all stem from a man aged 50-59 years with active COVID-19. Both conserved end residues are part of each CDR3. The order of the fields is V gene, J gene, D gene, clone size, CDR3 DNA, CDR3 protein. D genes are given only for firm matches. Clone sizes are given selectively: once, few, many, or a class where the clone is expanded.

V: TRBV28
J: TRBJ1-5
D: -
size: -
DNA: TGTGCCAGCAAATGGGGGCGCGGGCAGCCCCAGCATTTT
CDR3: CASKWGRGQPQHF

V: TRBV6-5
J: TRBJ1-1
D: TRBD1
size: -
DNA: TGTGCCACCGGACAGGGTGGAACTGAAGCTTTCTTT
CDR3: CATGQGGTEAFF

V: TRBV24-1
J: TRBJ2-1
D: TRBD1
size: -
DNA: TGTGCCACCAGTGCCCCGGACAGGGGTTCCGGTGAGCAGTTCTTC
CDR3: CATSAPDRGSGEQFF

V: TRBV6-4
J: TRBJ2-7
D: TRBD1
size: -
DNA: TGTGCCAGCAGTGAGGGAGAGGACAGGGGGAGCTCCTACGAGCAGTACTTC
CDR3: CASSEGEDRGSSYEQYF

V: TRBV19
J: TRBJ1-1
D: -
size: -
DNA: TGTGCCAGTAGTATAGCGGGGGGCCTCGGTGAAGCTTTCTTT
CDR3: CASSIAGGLGEAFF

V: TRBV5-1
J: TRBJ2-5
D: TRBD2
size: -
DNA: TGCGCCAGCAGCCCCTGGGTTGGTAGCGGGGGTTTGGCCCAGTACTTC
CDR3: CASSPWVGSGGLAQYF

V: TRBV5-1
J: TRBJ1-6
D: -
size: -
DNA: TGCGCCAGCAGCGTCGGGAGCTCCTATAATTCACCCCTCCACTTT
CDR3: CASSVGSSYNSPLHF

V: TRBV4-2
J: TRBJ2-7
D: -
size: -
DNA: TGTGCCAGCAGCCTCCAGGGCGGGATCAGTTACGAGCAGTACTTC
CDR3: CASSLQGGISYEQYF

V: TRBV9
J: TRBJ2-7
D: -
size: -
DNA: TGTGCCAGCAGCGTATACAGGTTTCCCTTCACGTACGAGCAGTACTTC
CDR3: CASSVYRFPFTYEQYF

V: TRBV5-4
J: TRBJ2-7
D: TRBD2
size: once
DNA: TGTGCCAGCAGCCTGACTAGCGGGGGAGGTGAGCAGTACTTC
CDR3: CASSLTSGGGEQYF

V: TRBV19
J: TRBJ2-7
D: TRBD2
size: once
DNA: TGTGCCAGTAGTCCACGGGGAGGGATCTCCTACGAGCAGTACTTC
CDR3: CASSPRGGISYEQYF

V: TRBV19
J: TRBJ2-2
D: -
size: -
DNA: TGTGCCAGTAGTATGGACTGGTCCGGGGAGCTGTTTTTT
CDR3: CASSMDWSGELFF

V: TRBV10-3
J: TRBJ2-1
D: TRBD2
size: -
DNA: TGTGCCATCAGCAGCGGGGGTCTCCTTCAAAATGAGCAGTTCTTC
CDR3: CAISSGGLLQNEQFF

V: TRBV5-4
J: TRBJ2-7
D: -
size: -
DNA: TGTGCCAGCAGCTTGAATTTTGGGGCATACGAGCAGTACTTC
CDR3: CASSLNFGAYEQYF

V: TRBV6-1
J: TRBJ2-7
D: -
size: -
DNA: TGTGCCAGCAGTGAGGTCCAGCGGGCCTCCTACGAGCAGTACTTC
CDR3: CASSEVQRASYEQYF

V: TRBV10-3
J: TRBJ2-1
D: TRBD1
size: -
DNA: TGTGCCATCCTCAAACCGGGACAGGGGGCTCCGGGAGTGCAGTTCTTC
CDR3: CAILKPGQGAPGVQFF

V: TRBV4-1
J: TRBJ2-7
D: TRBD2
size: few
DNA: TGCGCCAGCAGCCTCCGCAGCGGGGAGTCCTACGAGCAGTACTTC
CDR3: CASSLRSGESYEQYF

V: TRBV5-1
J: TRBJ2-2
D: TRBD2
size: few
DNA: TGCGCCAGCAGCTTGGAGGGAGGGTGGAACACCGGGGAGCTGTTTTTT
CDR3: CASSLEGGWNTGELFF

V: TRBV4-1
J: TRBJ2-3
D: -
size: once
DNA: TGCGCCAGCAGCCAAGGCCACTCGCGGGGCACAGATACGCAGTATTTT
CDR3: CASSQGHSRGTDTQYF

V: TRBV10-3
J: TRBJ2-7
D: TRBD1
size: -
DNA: TGTGCCATCAGTGAGTCGCCGGGACAGACCTACGAGCAGTACTTC
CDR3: CAISESPGQTYEQYF

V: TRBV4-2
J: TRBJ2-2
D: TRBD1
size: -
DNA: TGTGCCAGCAGCCAAGGACAGGGTCTGGTCACCGGGGAGCTGTTTTTT
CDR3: CASSQGQGLVTGELFF

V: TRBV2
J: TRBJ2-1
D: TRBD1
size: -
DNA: TGTGCCAGCAGCCGGGACAGGGTTTTCTTC
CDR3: CASSRDRVFF

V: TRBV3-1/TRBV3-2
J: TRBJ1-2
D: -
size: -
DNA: TGTGCCAGCAGCTCACGGACGGACCGTTCGGGGGGCTACACCTTC
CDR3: CASSSRTDRSGGYTF

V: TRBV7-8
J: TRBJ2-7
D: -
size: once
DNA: TGTGCCAGCAGCTTATCGCTAGTCCACGAGCAGTACTTC
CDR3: CASSLSLVHEQYF

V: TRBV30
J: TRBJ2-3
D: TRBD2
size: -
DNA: TGTGCCTGGAGCGCTTCGGCGGGGGGCACAGATACGCAGTATTTT
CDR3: CAWSASAGGTDTQYF

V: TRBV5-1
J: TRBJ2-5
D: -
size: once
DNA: TGCGCCAGCAGCTTGGTGGGCCTCGGAGAGACCCAGTACTTC
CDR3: CASSLVGLGETQYF

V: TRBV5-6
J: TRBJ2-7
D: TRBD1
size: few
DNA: TGTGCCAGCAGCCTGGACAGGGGGTCCCTGAGCGAGCAGTACTTC
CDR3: CASSLDRGSLSEQYF

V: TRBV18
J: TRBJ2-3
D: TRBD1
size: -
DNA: TGTGCCAGCTCACCAGACAGGGTGGCAGATACGCAGTATTTT
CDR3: CASSPDRVADTQYF

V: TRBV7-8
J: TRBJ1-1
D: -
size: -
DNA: TGTGCCAGCAGCCCCCCGGGAGGTTGGGGCACTGAAGCTTTCTTT
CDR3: CASSPPGGWGTEAFF

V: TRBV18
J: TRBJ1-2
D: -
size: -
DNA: TGTGCCAGCTCACCACCGATGGGGGCAATCTATGGCTACACCTTC
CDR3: CASSPPMGAIYGYTF

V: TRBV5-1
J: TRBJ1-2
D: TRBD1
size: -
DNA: TGCGCCAGCAGCCGGGACAGGGGCTTTGGCTACACCTTC
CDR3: CASSRDRGFGYTF

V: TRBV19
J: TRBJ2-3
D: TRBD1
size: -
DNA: TGTGCCAGTAGTATGAGGAGGCAGGGGGCTACTGATACGCAGTATTTT
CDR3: CASSMRRQGATDTQYF

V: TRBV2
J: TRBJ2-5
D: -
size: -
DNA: TGTGCCAGCGGCGTCCACGGGGGACTGGAGACCCAGTACTTC
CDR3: CASGVHGGLETQYF

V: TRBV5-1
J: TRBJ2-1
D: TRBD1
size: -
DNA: TGCGCCAGCAGCTCTCGACAGGGGGGAACCTACAATGAGCAGTTCTTC
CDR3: CASSSRQGGTYNEQFF

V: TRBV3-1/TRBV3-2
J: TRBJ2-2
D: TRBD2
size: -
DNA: TGTGCCAGCAGCCAGGCGGGGGGGCCGACCGGGGAGCTGTTTTTT
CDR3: CASSQAGGPTGELFF

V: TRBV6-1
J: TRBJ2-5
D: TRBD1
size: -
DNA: TGTGCCAGCAGTGAACCGGGACAGGGGTGGGAGACCCAGTACTTC
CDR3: CASSEPGQGWETQYF

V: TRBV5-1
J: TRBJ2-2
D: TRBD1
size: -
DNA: TGCGCCAGCTGTCAGGGGACAGGCACCGGGGAGCTGTTTTTT
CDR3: CASCQGTGTGELFF

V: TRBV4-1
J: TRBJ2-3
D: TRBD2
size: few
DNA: TGCGCCAGCAGCCCGGGACTAGCGGGGGGGCAAGATACGCAGTATTTT
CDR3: CASSPGLAGGQDTQYF

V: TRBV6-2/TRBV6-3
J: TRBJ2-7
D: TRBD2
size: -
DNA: TGTGCCAGCAGTGCCCCCGTTCGGACTAGCGGGGGTTACGAGCAGTACTTC
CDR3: CASSAPVRTSGGYEQYF

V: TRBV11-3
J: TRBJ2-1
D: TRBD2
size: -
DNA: TGTGCCAGCAGCTTAAAATCCGGGACTAGCGGGAGAGGGAATGAGCAGTTCTTC
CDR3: CASSLKSGTSGRGNEQFF

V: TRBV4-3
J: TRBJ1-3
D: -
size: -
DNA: TGCGCCAGCAGCCAAGGTTACACCTCTGGAAACACCATATATTTT
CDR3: CASSQGYTSGNTIYF

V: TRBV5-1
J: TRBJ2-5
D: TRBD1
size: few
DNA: TGCGCCAGCAGCGTAAACAGGGGGGAAGAGACCCAGTACTTC
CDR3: CASSVNRGEETQYF

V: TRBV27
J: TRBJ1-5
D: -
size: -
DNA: TGTGCCAGTGGGAGGGGGAGACCCCAGCATTTT
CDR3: CASGRGRPQHF

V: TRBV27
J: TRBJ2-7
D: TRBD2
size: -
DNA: TGTGCCAGCAGTTCCCGGGACTACTACGAGCAGTACTTC
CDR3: CASSSRDYYEQYF

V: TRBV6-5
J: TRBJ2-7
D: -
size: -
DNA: TGTGCCAGCAGTTTCGACAACAGGGAAGCCGACGAGCAGTACTTC
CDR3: CASSFDNREADEQYF

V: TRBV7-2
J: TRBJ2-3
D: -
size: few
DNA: TGTGCCAGCAGCTTAGATGTCGGTCGCAGCACAGATACGCAGTATTTT
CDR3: CASSLDVGRSTDTQYF

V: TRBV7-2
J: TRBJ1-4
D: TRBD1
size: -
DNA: TGTGCCAGCAGCTTATCTGGCAGGGGGAGTGAAAAACTGTTTTTT
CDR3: CASSLSGRGSEKLFF

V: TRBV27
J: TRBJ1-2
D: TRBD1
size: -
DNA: TGTGCCAGCAGTTCTGGGACAGGGGGAAGGAACTATGGCTACACCTTC
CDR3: CASSSGTGGRNYGYTF

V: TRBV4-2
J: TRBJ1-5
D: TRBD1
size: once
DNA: TGTGCCAGCAGCCAAGAAGAGGGACAGGGGCAGCCCCAGCATTTT
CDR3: CASSQEEGQGQPQHF

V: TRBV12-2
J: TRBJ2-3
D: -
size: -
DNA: TGTGCAAGTCGCTTAGCGTTTGGCAGCACAGATACGCAGTATTTT
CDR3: CASRLAFGSTDTQYF

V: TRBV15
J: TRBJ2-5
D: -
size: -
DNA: TGTGCCACCAGCAGAGATCCGGGACTTTCCCAGTACTTC
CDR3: CATSRDPGLSQYF

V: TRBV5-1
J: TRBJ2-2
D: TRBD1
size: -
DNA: TGCGCCAGCGGGACAGACTTTTACACCGGGGAGCTGTTTTTT
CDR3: CASGTDFYTGELFF

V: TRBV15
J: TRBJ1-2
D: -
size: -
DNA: TGTGCCACCAGCAGAGAGGCAGCGGCCTATGGCTACACCTTC
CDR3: CATSREAAAYGYTF